The clone carrying this T cell receptor beta chain was recorded many times. V was trimmed by 7 bases and J by 1 base, leaving 11 bases between them. The germline gives CDR1 SGHRS, CDR2 YFSETQ. This CDR3 is 14 amino acids long. Unique molecular identifiers were incorporated when the TCRbeta library was constructed. One entry per CDR3 protein results from TCRdb running MiXCR on the PCR reads. Among 600,000 or so distinct CDR3 sequences listed, 20% to 25% were seen once. The data were taken from a study of T-cell reconstitution after alpha-beta-depleted transplantation in children. The V call is TRBV5-1, the J call TRBJ2-2, with D hard to call. The source of this sequence is a boy in the first two years of life who had a stem cell transplant for acute myeloid leukemia, so the T cells may come from the graft donor. The material was PBMCs, mostly from graft donor cells, obtained 360 days after TCRalphabeta/CD19-depleted stem cell transplant. CDR3 region: CASEPDGNTGELFF. CDR3 DNA sequence: TGCGCCAGCGAACCGGACGGGAACACCGGGGAGCTGTTTTTT.